This T cell receptor beta chain was retrieved from a study of T-cell reconstitution after alpha-beta-depleted transplantation in children (dated by TCRdb to the mid-2010s). In terms of the full investigation: Using TCR repertoire profiling, the study quantitatively followed how T-cell immune reconstitution unfolded in children after TCRalphabeta/CD19-depleted allogeneic hematopoietic cell transplantation. The full study reports these points: Over subsequent months, a decline in hyperexpanded clone frequencies was noted, and after one year, T-cell counts and TCRbeta diversity were mostly ascribed to newly produced T cells. About two months after transplant, the apparently early recovery of alphabetaT-cell counts reportedly depended on just several hundred clones that had expanded rapidly and came from non-depleted graft cells. In some patients, the high TCRbeta diversity seen at day 60 was put down to recipient T cells and intrathymic progenitors that had survived conditioning.

The library came from PCR. Data came from an Illumina HiSeq 2500. To normalize quantification of the TCRbeta repertoire, the TCR libraries were built with molecular barcoding that relied on unique molecular identifiers. The public reads were reanalyzed by TCRdb: fastp trimming at Q25, MiXCR alignment, in-frame beta chains only. Rows with one shared CDR3 protein collapse into an entry with the most common genes and DNA. This sample is represented by 900,000 or so distinct CDR3 sequences; roughly 15% of them were singletons. 5% of the sample goes to the ten largest clones. The CDR3 has 13 amino acids, counting the end cysteine and phenylalanine. The DNA shown is the 39-base CDR3, in frame from base 1. CDR1 and CDR2 were assigned from the germline V gene as SGHTA and FQGTGA. V lost 5 bases and J lost 8 bases; the stretch between them is 13 bases long. What the treatment or condition label conveys for this sample: allogeneic hematopoietic cell transplantation with graft depleted of TCRalphabeta T cells and CD19 B cells. The children who served as transplant recipients had been given grafts of TCRalphabeta/CD19-depleted allogeneic hematopoietic cells.

The table lists this clonotype with a count of one. Its recognized antigen is unknown. No much larger clone exists at a distance of one base, and base qualities are not known. One read alone lends weak support. This chain is built from TRBV7-3 and TRBJ2-1; the D segment could be TRBD2, given 6 matching bases. The sample consisted of PBMCs, mostly from graft donor cells, taken 360 days after TCRalphabeta/CD19-depleted stem cell transplant. The sequence was collected from a male patient younger than 18 who had a stem cell transplant for acute lymphoblastic leukemia, so the T cells may come from the graft donor. CDR3 sequence: CASSLYLAYEQFF. The DNA sequence follows: TGTGCCAGCAGCCTCTACCTAGCGTATGAGCAGTTCTTC.